The 30 T cell receptor beta chains below were found in one sample sequenced in a study of cytomegalovirus exposure and HLA in healthy donors. TCRdb's table, derived via immunoSEQ multiplex PCR, lists solely in-frame clones and lacks some. The data show about 56,000 clones, with around 93% seen just once and roughly 1.7% held by the top ten. Input material: PBMCs. The receptors were sampled from a woman between 18 and 30 years old in good health and CMV-seropositive.

V usage is TRBV9 and J usage is TRBJ1-2; unclear D gene. This CDR3 comprises 14 residues. Trimming shortened V by 0 bases and J by 6 bases, and 12 bases separated the two germline ends. The V gene's germline CDR1 is SGDLS and CDR2 YYNGEE. In DNA form, the CDR3 reads TGTGCCAGCAGCGTAGCTACTGCGGCGGATGGCTACACCTTC. The encoded protein is CASSVATAADGYTF.

The CDR3 protein is CASGLVLGLAGPNEQFF. CDR3 nucleotide sequence: TGTGCTAGTGGTTTGGTCCTCGGACTAGCGGGGCCCAATGAGCAGTTCTTC. The chain couples TRBV12-5 to TRBJ2-1, with TRBD2 matching over 12 bases. V was pared by 0 bases and J by 6 bases, with 6 bases of the junction left unmatched. Germline V gives CDR1 LGHNT, CDR2 FRNRAP. The CDR3 is 17 amino acids.

The chain couples TRBV5-5 to TRBJ2-3; 7 nucleotides line up with TRBD2. This CDR3 region has 18 residues. Germline V lookup: CDR1 SGHKS, CDR2 YYEKEE (reference sequence). J gave up 3 bases and V 2 bases, and 15 bases lay outside the gene matches. This CDR3 reads CASSFFSEGGGLTDTQYF. CDR3 nucleotides: TGTGCCAGCAGCTTCTTTAGTGAAGGCGGGGGTTTAACAGATACGCAGTATTTT.

V and J are TRBV9 and TRBJ2-2; 7 bases fit TRBD2. The CDR3 contains 15 residues. CDR1 and CDR2 from the germline V gene are SGDLS and YYNGEE. J gave up 6 bases and V 4 bases, and 9 bases lay outside the gene matches. The CDR3 reads CASSLLGAGAGELFF. CDR3 nucleotide sequence: TGTGCCAGCAGCCTCCTTGGGGCGGGAGCCGGGGAGCTGTTTTTT.

The chain employs TRBV28 and TRBJ1-5; 7 bases are a match to TRBD1. The germline V gene encodes CDR1 MDHEN and CDR2 SYDVKM. V shed 5 bases and J 0 bases; nucleotides not matched to a gene: 10. CDR3 size: 17 residues. CDR3 nucleotides: TGTGCCAGCAGTAAGGATCTGACAGGGTATAGCAATCAGCCCCAGCATTTT. Its protein is CASSKDLTGYSNQPQHF.

The V call is TRBV5-1, the J call TRBJ2-7; the match to TRBD1 covers 8 bases. V shed 3 bases and J 6 bases; nucleotides not matched to a gene: 14. Germline V gives CDR1 SGHRS, CDR2 YFSETQ. The CDR3 runs 16 residues. CDR3 residues: CASSYTGQGFGAEQYF. The CDR3 region has the DNA TGCGCCAGCAGCTACACTGGACAGGGTTTCGGGGCCGAGCAGTACTTC.

This clone turned up a few times. The chain has TRBV6-4 and TRBJ2-3; 9 bases align to TRBD2. Trimming took 4 bases from V and 0 from J; bases not matched to a gene: 2. There are 15 residues in the CDR3. Germline CDR1 and CDR2: MRHNA and SNTAGT. In DNA form, the CDR3 reads TGTGCCAGCAGTGCGGCGGGGGGGAGCACAGATACGCAGTATTTT. As protein: CASSAAGGSTDTQYF.

The rearrangement uses TRBV7-2 and TRBJ2-2; D is undetermined. This CDR3 comprises 14 residues. V lost 1 base and J lost 0, with 3 bases in between. Germline V CDR1 and CDR2: SGHTA, FQGNSA. This CDR3 reads CASSLGANTGELFF. In DNA form, the CDR3 reads TGTGCCAGCAGCTTAGGAGCGAACACCGGGGAGCTGTTTTTT.

This clone has only a few counts. CDR3 in DNA: TGTGCCAAGGACAGGGGGGATCCCTACAATGAGCAGTTCTTC. Protein: CAKDRGDPYNEQFF. The chain couples TRBV6-4 to TRBJ2-1, with TRBD1 matching over 10 bases. CDR1 is MRHNA and CDR2 is SNTAGT in the germline V gene. Trimming took 10 bases from V and 2 from J; bases not matched to a gene: 5. This CDR3 spans 14 amino acids.

This chain links TRBV2 with TRBJ1-6, with 8 bases identical to TRBD1. This CDR3 comprises 15 residues. Germline lookup yields CDR1 SNHLY and CDR2 FYNNEI. V was pared by 6 bases and J by 5 bases, with 6 bases of the junction left unmatched. CDR3 nucleotide sequence: TGTGCCAGCAGCCGGACAGGGAGCCATAATTCACCCCTCCACTTT. It yields the protein CASSRTGSHNSPLHF.

The V and J genes are TRBV15 and TRBJ2-1, with D maybe TRBD1 (6 bases). Germline V gene data show CDR1 as LNHNV and CDR2 as YYDKDF (reference sequence). V was clipped by 4 bases and J by 1 base, with 11 bases between them. This CDR3 has 15 residues. CDR3: CATSIDRTSYNEQFF. CDR3 in DNA: TGTGCCACCAGCATAGACAGGACATCCTACAATGAGCAGTTCTTC.

This chain uses TRBV27 with TRBJ1-5; weak D call: TRBD1 (5 bases). V gave up 5 bases and J gave up 2 bases, with 7 bases separating them. Germline CDR1 and CDR2: MNHEY and SMNVEV (reference sequence). The CDR3 has 13 amino acids. CDR3 coding DNA: TGTGCCAGCAGTCAGGGTGGCAATCAGCCCCAGCATTTT. Its protein product is CASSQGGNQPQHF.

The chain links TRBV5-1 to TRBJ2-6, with a possible D match to TRBD1 (5 bases). CDR3 size: 16 residues. Trimming took 0 bases from V and 2 from J, leaving 9 bases between them. Germline V CDR1 and CDR2: SGHRS, YFSETQ. The CDR3 DNA is TGCGCCAGCAGCTTGGTCGCAGGGACTGGGGCCAACGTCCTGACTTTC. Its protein product is CASSLVAGTGANVLTF.

The J gene is TRBJ1-1, the V gene TRBV19; 9 bases align to TRBD1. V lost 10 bases to trimming and J lost 5 bases; unmatched junction nucleotides: 14. This CDR3 is built from 15 residues. In germline, CDR1 is LNHDA, CDR2 SQIVND (reference sequence). The CDR3 loop is CATSGQGTVGTEAFF. The CDR3 DNA sequence: TGTGCCACCTCCGGACAGGGGACGGTGGGGACTGAAGCTTTCTTT. Full variable domain (outside the CDR3, taken from reference TRBV19 and TRBJ1-1): DGGITQSPKYLFRKEGQNVTLSCEQNLNHDAMYWYRQDPGQGLRLIYYSQIVNDFQKGDIAEGYSVSREKKESFPLTVTSAQKNPTAFYLCATSGQGTVGTEAFFGQGTRLTVV.

V is TRBV28 and J is TRBJ2-1; 7 bases are a match to TRBD1. Germline-derived CDR1 and CDR2 are MDHEN and SYDVKM. The CDR3 consists of 15 residues. The V and J ends lost 5 bases and 5 bases, in that order; junction bases with no gene match: 9. CDR3 amino acids: CASSPLDRDDNEQFF. The CDR3 DNA follows: TGTGCCAGCAGTCCACTCGACAGGGACGACAATGAGCAGTTCTTC.

The rearrangement uses TRBV7-9 and TRBJ2-3, with D perhaps matching TRBD2 (6 bases). Germline V gene data show CDR1 as SEHNR and CDR2 as FQNEAQ (reference sequence). The ends were cut back, 3 bases at V and 1 base at J, with 17 bases in the middle. CDR3 length: 17 amino acids. CDR3 protein: CASSFPREDGGTDTQYF. CDR3 coding DNA: TGTGCCAGCAGCTTCCCCAGGGAGGACGGGGGCACAGATACGCAGTATTTT. Full variable domain (outside the CDR3, taken from reference TRBV7-9 and TRBJ2-3): DTGVSQNPRHKITKRGQNVTFRCDPISEHNRLYWYRQTLGQGPEFLTYFQNEAQLEKSRLLSDRFSAERPKGSFSTLEIQRTEQGDSAMYLCASSFPREDGGTDTQYFGPGTRLTVL.

Points on this clone: One end of the junction does not line up with germline, which may come from a read error. This chain connects TRBV9 to TRBJ1-3, with TRBD1 as a possible D gene (5 bases). Germline CDR1 reads SGDLS; CDR2 reads YYNGEE. CDR3 length equals 17 residues. CDR3 sequence reads: CASSGAATGFNRNAIYF. The CDR3 coding sequence is TGTGCCAGCAGCGGAGCTGCTACAGGATTCAACCGAAACGCCATATATTTT. The entire variable domain, with the rest obtained from reference TRBV9 and TRBJ1-3, is as follows: DSGVTQTPKHLITATGQRVTLRCSPRSGDLSVYWYQQSLDQGLQFLIQYYNGEERAKGNILERFSAQQFPDLHSELNLSSLELGDSALYFCASSGAATGFNRNAIYFGEGSWLTVV.

V and J are TRBV7-9 and TRBJ1-4; 8 nucleotides line up with TRBD1. The length of the CDR3 is 17 residues. The J segment lost 3 bases and the V segment lost 2 bases, leaving 8 bases of the junction unmatched. The germline gives CDR1 SEHNR, CDR2 FQNEAQ (reference sequence). CDR3 nucleotides: TGTGCCAGCAGCTTAAAAGGACAGGGAATGGCTAATGAAAAACTGTTTTTT. Translation gives CASSLKGQGMANEKLFF.

The J gene is TRBJ2-7, the V gene TRBV27; 8 positions agree with TRBD1. Germline assignment: CDR1 MNHEY and CDR2 SMNVEV (reference sequence). This CDR3 region has 14 residues. J gave up 6 bases and V 5 bases, and 9 bases lay outside the gene matches. CDR3 residues: CASSIGGQGGEQYF. In DNA, the CDR3 is TGTGCCAGCAGTATCGGAGGACAGGGAGGCGAGCAGTACTTC.

This chain joins TRBV28 and TRBJ1-2, with 9 bases matching TRBD1. The germline V gene has CDR1 MDHEN and CDR2 SYDVKM. The CDR3 totals 15 residues. The J segment lost 2 bases and the V segment lost 5 bases, leaving 6 bases of the junction unmatched. Written as DNA, the CDR3 is TGTGCCAGCAGTGGGGAGGACAGGGGAAACTATGGCTACACCTTC. Encoded protein: CASSGEDRGNYGYTF.

This chain uses TRBV6-1 with TRBJ2-7, with 8 bases fitting TRBD1. This CDR3 is built from 14 residues. After removal of 4 bases from V and 3 bases from J, the junction contained 5 bases not matched to a gene. CDR1 and CDR2 from the germline V gene are MNHNS and SASEGT. The CDR3 DNA is TGTGCCAGCAGTGGAGGACAGGGTAACTACGAGCAGTACTTC. Its translation: CASSGGQGNYEQYF.

The V and J genes are TRBV11-2 and TRBJ1-2; tentatively, D is TRBD1 (6 bases). The CDR3 has 14 residues. The V gene's germline CDR1 is SGHAT and CDR2 FQNNGV. Trimming shortened V by 5 bases and J by 6 bases, and 16 bases separated the two germline ends. DNA of the CDR3: TGTGCCAGCAGCCCCCGGACAGTTCCCGATGGCTACACCTTC. Its translation is CASSPRTVPDGYTF.

The chain uses TRBV5-6 and TRBJ1-1; possibly TRBD1 for D (5 bases). The ends were cut back, 1 base at V and 1 base at J, with 11 bases in the middle. The CDR3 totals 15 residues. In germline, CDR1 is SGHDT, CDR2 YYEEEE. Here the CDR3 reads CASSLMGQTNTEAFF. CDR3 bases: TGTGCCAGCAGCTTGATGGGGCAAACGAACACTGAAGCTTTCTTT.

This rearrangement joins TRBV7-3 to TRBJ1-2; maybe TRBD1 (5 bases). The V end lost 5 bases, the J end lost 5 bases, and 15 bases lay between the germline ends. Germline V gives CDR1 SGHTA, CDR2 FQGTGA. The CDR3 runs 14 residues. CDR3 protein: CASSAHVGGYGYTF. As DNA, the CDR3 is TGTGCCAGCAGCGCCCACGTCGGGGGTTATGGCTACACCTTC.

The gene calls are TRBV28 and TRBJ2-7, with unresolved D. CDR1 and CDR2 (germline): MDHEN, SYDVKM. V dropped 5 bases and J dropped 4 bases, with 9 bases sitting between them. The CDR3 is 12 residues long. The CDR3 DNA reads as TGTGCCAGCAGTCCGTCGTTGTACGAGCAGTACTTC. This translates into CASSPSLYEQYF.

The chain links TRBV27 to TRBJ2-3, with 8 bases matching TRBD2. Germline CDR1 is MNHEY and CDR2 is SMNVEV (reference sequence). The CDR3 length is 15 residues. Trimming removed 2 bases from V and 5 bases from J; junction bases left unmatched: 6. The CDR3 DNA reads TGTGCCAGCAGTTTAGTAGCGGGACGACGAGATACGCAGTATTTT. Encoded protein: CASSLVAGRRDTQYF.

The rearrangement uses TRBV5-8 and TRBJ1-5; D might be TRBD1 (6 bases). V was pared by 4 bases and J by 5 bases, with 16 bases between. Per germline, CDR1 SGHTS and CDR2 YDEGEE. The CDR3 contains 15 residues. The CDR3: CASSPTGQQDQPQHF. The CDR3 DNA follows: TGTGCCAGCAGCCCCACGGGACAACAGGATCAGCCCCAGCATTTT. Together with reference TRBV5-8 and TRBJ1-5, the CDR3 gives the full variable domain: EAGVTQSPTHLIKTRGQQATLRCSPISGHTSVYWYQQALGLGLQFLLWYDEGEERNRGNFPPRFSGRQFPNYSSELNVNALELEDSALYLCASSPTGQQDQPQHFGDGTRLSIL.

V gene TRBV5-6 combines with J gene TRBJ2-4; 13 positions agree with TRBD2. CDR3 size: 17 residues. With V trimmed by 4 bases and J by 2 bases, 6 bases remained unmatched. The germline V gene encodes CDR1 SGHDT and CDR2 YYEEEE. The CDR3 sequence is CASSPRTSGGPKNIQYF. CDR3 sequence (DNA): TGTGCCAGCAGCCCCCGGACTAGCGGGGGACCCAAAAACATTCAGTACTTC.

The chain joins TRBV2 to TRBJ2-2; no firm D call. With 4 bases removed from V and 5 bases from J, the gap between germline ends came to 14 bases. Germline V gives CDR1 SNHLY, CDR2 FYNNEI. The CDR3 has 15 residues. CDR3 bases: TGTGCCAGCAGTGGAGACAAGGTTGGGACCGGGGAGCTGTTTTTT. It is translated as CASSGDKVGTGELFF.

The chain is built from TRBV5-1 and TRBJ2-7, with 8 bases identical to TRBD1. CDR1 SGHRS and CDR2 YFSETQ come from the germline V gene. V was pared by 0 bases and J by 1 base, with 0 bases of the junction left unmatched. The CDR3 totals 14 residues. CDR3: CASSLGDRSYEQYF. In nucleotides, the CDR3 is TGCGCCAGCAGCTTGGGGGACAGGTCCTACGAGCAGTACTTC.